Here is one T cell receptor beta chain with its context. What it recognizes is unknown. The record originates from a study of cytotoxic CD8 clonotypes in ibrutinib-treated CLL. Study details: After median around 68 months, around 14 stayed in remission, around twelve progressed; responses around 24 partial, 2 complete. The study recorded mean values of almost 260,000 productive templates and 94,082 productive rearrangements per sample. General study results and limits: Lymph node repertoires were not studied, and sampling times were unmatched. Public clonotypes showed up rarely, and on treatment they shrank or held steady.

Clones were read by immunoSEQ multiplex PCR, and TCRdb kept only the in-frame ones, dropping some. Altogether approximately 320,000 clones are present, about 64% being singletons, with the ten largest covering about 5.9%. The CDR3 runs to 16 residues. V was pared by 3 bases and J by 3 bases, with 17 bases between. Per the germline V gene, CDR1 is SGHVS and CDR2 is FQNEAQ. The chain has TRBV7-8 and TRBJ2-5; TRBD1 is a possible D gene (6 bases). The material was PBMCs, obtained after 36 months of ibrutinib treatment. The TCR sequence derives from a human donor with chronic lymphocytic leukemia. CDR3 loop: CASSFAPRAGEETQYF. In DNA form, the CDR3 reads TGTGCCAGCAGCTTCGCACCTCGTGCAGGGGAAGAGACCCAGTACTTC. Together with reference TRBV7-8 and TRBJ2-5, the CDR3 gives the full variable domain: GAGVSQSPRYKVAKRGQDVALRCDPISGHVSLFWYQQALGQGPEFLTYFQNEAQLDKSGLPSDRFFAERPEGSVSTLKIQRTQQEDSAVYLCASSFAPRAGEETQYFGPGTRLLVL.